This record covers a single TCR beta chain. The sample is drawn from a study of regulatory T cells in long-lasting Graves disease. J lost 10 bases, V lost 6 bases, and 15 bases had no gene match. The germline CDR1 and CDR2 sequences are SGHDT and YYEEEE. CDR3 length: 16 amino acids. HTBI primers from iRepertoire and Arm-PCR of CDR3 regions yielded the TCR beta libraries. TCRdb reprocessed the multiplex PCR reads via MiXCR and lists one record per CDR3 protein. This sample carries about 560,000 distinct CDR3 sequences, about 15% of them seen once, and the ten largest clones take more than 10%. Time point defined: newly diagnosed GD, antithyroid drugs for less than 3 months. Making the TCR library involved RNA that had been extracted from PBMCs. These records were also assigned to another study, of T cells in Graves' hyperthyroidism and ophthalmopathy.

The sample here was peripheral blood mononuclear cells (PBMCs), taken at new diagnosis, from a patient treated with antithyroid drugs. This TCR was recovered from a young man with Graves disease. The chain has TRBV5-6 and TRBJ1-6, with 8 bases lining up with TRBD1. The CDR3 reads CASNSRTGSYGSPLHF. CDR3 in DNA: TGTGCCAGCAACAGCAGGACAGGGAGTTACGGGTCACCCCTCCACTTT.